The clone carrying this T cell receptor (beta chain) has at least ten counts. The antigen is not known. The data stem from a study of cytomegalovirus exposure and HLA in healthy donors. Study summary: Of all 400 or so donors who were genotyped, roughly 81% belonged to the Caucasian-associated ancestry cluster. Study-wide points: When presence/absence was analysed, sequencing depth was taken to be roughly uniform across donors. In an earlier analysis, productive rearrangement rates for most beta V segments clustered near 87% or 30%. Most sequenced TCRs were rare (though some public TCRs occurred in many donors).

V lost 11 bases, J lost 3 bases, and 16 bases lay in between. Germline V gene sequence: CDR1 MNHEY, CDR2 SMNVEV (reference sequence). This CDR3 is 13 amino acids long. Primers for the PCR totalled 60 Vbeta and 13 Jbeta. Assay: immunoSEQ multiplex PCR; the TCRdb copy retains only in-frame clones and omits some. Of 110,000 to 150,000 clones in the sample, roughly 71% were seen once. The rearrangement joins TRBV27 to TRBJ1-1, with no clear D. The TCR originated in a man younger than 45 in good health and CMV-seronegative. Sequencing input: PBMCs. The chain's CDR3 is CACSWAEYTEAFF. CDR3 DNA sequence: TGTGCCTGTTCGTGGGCAGAGTACACTGAAGCTTTCTTT.